This T cell receptor (beta chain) was recorded in a study of blood T cell repertoires in COVID-19. For the study at large: Cohort 3 donors were reported recovered after two negative PCRs, clearance, or symptom resolution. PBMCs, B-cell-depleted T cells, or T cells provided the cDNA or gDNA that made up the material.

This table comes from immunoSEQ multiplex PCR, and its TCRdb copy is limited to in-frame clones, with some not included. The sample holds 120,000 to 150,000 clones, approximately 80% seen once. This clonotype was obtained from a man in his forties or fifties in a cohort exposed to, infected with or recovered from COVID-19 (not recorded which). The sequenced material came from PBMCs or T cells enriched from blood (not recorded which).

CDR3 DNA: TGTGCCTGGAGTCCAACGCCGGGAGGGACTGAAGCTTTCTTT. Residues: CAWSPTPGGTEAFF. The V and J genes are TRBV30 and TRBJ1-1; D is unclear. The CDR3 length is 14 residues. CDR1 and CDR2 (germline): GTSNPN, SVGIG (reference sequence). V was cut by 2 bases and J by 5 bases, with 15 bases left in between.